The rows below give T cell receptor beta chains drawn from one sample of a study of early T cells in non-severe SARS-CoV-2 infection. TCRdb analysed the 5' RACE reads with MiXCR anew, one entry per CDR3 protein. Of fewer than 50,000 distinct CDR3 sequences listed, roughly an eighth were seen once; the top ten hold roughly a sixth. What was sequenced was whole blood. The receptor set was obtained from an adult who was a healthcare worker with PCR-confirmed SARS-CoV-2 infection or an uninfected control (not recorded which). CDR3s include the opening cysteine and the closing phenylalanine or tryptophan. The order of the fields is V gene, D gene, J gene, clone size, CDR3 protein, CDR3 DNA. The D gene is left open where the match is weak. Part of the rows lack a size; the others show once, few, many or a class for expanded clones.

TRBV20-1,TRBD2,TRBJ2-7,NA,CSASPTSGRFYEQYF,TGCAGTGCTTCTCCAACAAGCGGGAGGTTCTACGAGCAGTACTTC
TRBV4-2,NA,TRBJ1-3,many,CASSQVIEAGNTIYF,TGTGCCAGCAGCCAAGTAATCGAGGCTGGAAACACCATATATTTT
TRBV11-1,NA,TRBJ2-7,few,CASSLYSQAGYEQYF,TGTGCCAGCAGCTTGTACTCCCAGGCGGGCTACGAGCAGTACTTC
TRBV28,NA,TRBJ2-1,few,CASSRDQTTAYNEQFF,TGTGCCAGCAGCCGAGATCAGACAACAGCCTACAATGAGCAGTTCTTC
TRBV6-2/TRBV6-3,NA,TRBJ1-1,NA,CASSYSGRPQAFF,TGTGCCAGCAGTTACAGCGGACGGCCCCAGGCTTTCTTT
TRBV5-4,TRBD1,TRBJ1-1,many,CASSGLDRGSSEAFF,TGTGCCAGCAGCGGATTAGACAGGGGGTCATCTGAAGCTTTCTTT
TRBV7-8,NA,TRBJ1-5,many,CASSLGDGLIVPQHF,TGTGCCAGCAGCTTAGGGGACGGCCTGATTGTGCCCCAGCATTTT
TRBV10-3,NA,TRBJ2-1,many,CAISDGEYRDEQFF,TGTGCCATCAGTGACGGGGAGTATCGTGATGAGCAGTTCTTC
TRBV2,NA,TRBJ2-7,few,CASKVDEAYEQYF,TGTGCCAGCAAGGTGGATGAGGCCTACGAGCAGTACTTC
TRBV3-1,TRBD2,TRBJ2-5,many,CASSQGLAGYQETQYF,TGTGCCAGCAGCCAAGGACTAGCGGGGTACCAAGAGACCCAGTACTTC
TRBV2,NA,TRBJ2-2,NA,CASSWGTGELFF,TGTGCCAGCAGCTGGGGCACCGGGGAGCTGTTTTTT
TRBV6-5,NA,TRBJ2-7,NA,CASSRTAWPPASPSYEQYF,TGTGCCAGCAGCAGAACCGCATGGCCTCCCGCTAGTCCGAGTTACGAGCAGTACTTC
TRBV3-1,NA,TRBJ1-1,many,CASSQEAPGRRNTEAFF,TGTGCCAGCAGCCAAGAGGCCCCAGGGCGGAGGAACACTGAAGCTTTCTTT
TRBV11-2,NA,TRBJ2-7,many,CASTPVSTYEQYF,TGTGCCAGCACCCCAGTGTCTACCTACGAGCAGTACTTC
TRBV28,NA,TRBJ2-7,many,CASSLSTYEQYF,TGTGCCAGCAGTCTCTCCACCTACGAGCAGTACTTC
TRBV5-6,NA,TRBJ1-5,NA,CASSIGRGNQPQHF,TGTGCCAGCAGCATCGGACGCGGGAATCAGCCCCAGCATTTT
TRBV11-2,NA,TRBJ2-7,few,CASSIDPGYEQYF,TGTGCCAGCAGCATAGACCCCGGGTACGAGCAGTACTTC
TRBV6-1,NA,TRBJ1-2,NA,CASSEDGTYYGYTF,TGTGCCAGCAGTGAAGATGGGACGTACTATGGCTACACCTTC
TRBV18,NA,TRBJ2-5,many,CASSPQSPNGRETQYF,TGTGCCAGCTCACCGCAGTCCCCAAATGGGCGCGAGACCCAGTACTTC
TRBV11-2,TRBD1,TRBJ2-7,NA,CASSPRQGPYEQYF,TGTGCCAGCAGCCCCCGACAGGGTCCCTACGAGCAGTACTTC
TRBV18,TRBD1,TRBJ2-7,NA,CVSSPPLRDRGYEQYF,TGTGTCAGCTCACCACCCCTCCGGGACAGGGGCTACGAGCAGTACTTC
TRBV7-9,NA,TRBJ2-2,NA,CASSLIDTNTGELFF,TGTGCCAGCAGCTTAATCGATACTAACACCGGGGAGCTGTTTTTT
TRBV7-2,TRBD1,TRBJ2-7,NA,CASSFPDRDEQYF,TGTGCCAGCAGCTTCCCCGACAGGGACGAGCAGTACTTC
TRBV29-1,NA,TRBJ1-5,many,CSVGMGNQPQHF,TGCAGCGTTGGGATGGGCAATCAGCCCCAGCATTTT
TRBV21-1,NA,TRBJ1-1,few,CASSNRDRGNTEAFF,TGTGCCAGCAGCAATAGAGACAGGGGGAACACTGAAGCTTTCTTT
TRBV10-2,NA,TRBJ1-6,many,CASNLQNNSPLHF,TGCGCCAGCAACTTACAAAATAATTCACCCCTCCACTTT
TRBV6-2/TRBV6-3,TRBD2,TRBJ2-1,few,CASSSYGTRQYNEQFF,TGTGCCAGCAGTTCGTACGGGACTAGACAATACAATGAGCAGTTCTTC
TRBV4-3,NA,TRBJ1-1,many,CASSQEPGRNTEAFF,TGCGCCAGCAGCCAAGAGCCCGGGCGGAACACTGAAGCTTTCTTT
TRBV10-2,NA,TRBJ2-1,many,CASRGAATYNEQFF,TGCGCCAGCAGGGGGGCGGCCACCTACAATGAGCAGTTCTTC
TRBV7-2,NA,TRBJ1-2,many,CASSLVGYGYTF,TGTGCCAGCAGCTTAGTAGGGTATGGCTACACCTTC
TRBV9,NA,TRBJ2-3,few,CASSVVGVADTQYF,TGTGCCAGCAGCGTAGTTGGGGTCGCAGATACGCAGTATTTT
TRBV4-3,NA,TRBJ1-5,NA,CASSQDSNQPQHF,TGCGCCAGCAGCCAAGATAGCAATCAGCCCCAGCATTTT
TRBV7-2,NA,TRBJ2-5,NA,CASSLSGVVAETQYF,TGTGCCAGCAGCTTAAGTGGGGTGGTAGCTGAGACCCAGTACTTC
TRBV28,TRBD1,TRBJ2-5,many,CASSTPTGLETQYF,TGTGCCAGCAGTACACCGACAGGGTTGGAGACCCAGTACTTC
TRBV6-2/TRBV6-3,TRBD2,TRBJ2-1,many,CASSPGLAGSNEQFF,TGTGCCAGCAGTCCCGGACTAGCGGGGAGCAATGAGCAGTTCTTC
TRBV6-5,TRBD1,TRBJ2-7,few,CASSLDRAGYEQYF,TGTGCCAGCAGTCTCGACAGGGCCGGCTACGAGCAGTACTTC
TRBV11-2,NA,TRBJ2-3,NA,CASSLEGGPSTDTQYF,TGTGCCAGCAGCTTAGAGGGAGGTCCGAGCACAGATACGCAGTATTTT
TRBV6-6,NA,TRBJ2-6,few,CASLYGANVLTF,TGTGCCAGCCTCTATGGGGCCAACGTCCTGACTTTC
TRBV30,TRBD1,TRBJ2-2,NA,CAWKGQGAITGELFF,TGTGCCTGGAAAGGACAGGGCGCAATCACCGGGGAGCTGTTTTTT
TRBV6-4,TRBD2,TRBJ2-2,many,CASSDRAGEDTGELFF,TGTGCCAGCAGCGACCGTGCGGGGGAAGATACCGGGGAGCTGTTTTTT
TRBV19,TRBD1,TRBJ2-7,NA,CASSMGTGRNEQYF,TGTGCCAGTAGTATGGGGACAGGGCGCAACGAGCAGTACTTC
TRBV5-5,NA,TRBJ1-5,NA,CASSLRGIGQPQHF,TGTGCCAGCAGCTTGAGAGGAATAGGTCAGCCCCAGCATTTT
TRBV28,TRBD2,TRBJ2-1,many,CASIAGAEGMNEQFF,TGTGCCAGCATAGCGGGAGCGGAGGGTATGAATGAGCAGTTCTTC
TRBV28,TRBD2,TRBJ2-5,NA,CASLPPGGETQYF,TGTGCCAGCCTCCCGCCGGGAGGAGAGACCCAGTACTTC
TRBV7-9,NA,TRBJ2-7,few,CASSFPDTTYEQYF,TGTGCCAGCAGCTTCCCGGACACTACCTACGAGCAGTACTTC
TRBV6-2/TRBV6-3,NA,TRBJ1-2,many,CASSYRQSYGYTF,TGTGCCAGCAGTTATCGTCAGAGCTATGGCTACACCTTC
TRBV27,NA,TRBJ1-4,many,CASKFHAPNEKLFF,TGTGCCAGCAAATTCCATGCACCTAATGAAAAACTGTTTTTT
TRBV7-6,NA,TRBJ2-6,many,CASSPQPSGANVLTF,TGTGCCAGCAGCCCACAGCCCTCTGGGGCCAACGTCCTGACTTTC
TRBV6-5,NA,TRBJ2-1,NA,CASSRKPGSGGEQFF,TGTGCCAGCAGTCGAAAACCAGGCTCCGGGGGAGAGCAGTTCTTC
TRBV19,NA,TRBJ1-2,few,CASSIQGDYGYTF,TGTGCCAGTAGTATTCAAGGGGACTATGGCTACACCTTC
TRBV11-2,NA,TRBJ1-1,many,CASSPVYGGTEAFF,TGTGCCAGCAGCCCCGTCTATGGGGGGACTGAAGCTTTCTTT
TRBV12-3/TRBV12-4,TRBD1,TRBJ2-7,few,CASSTGGREQYF,TGTGCCAGCAGCACAGGGGGTCGCGAGCAGTACTTC
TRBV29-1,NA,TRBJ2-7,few,CSVEEPGKLYEQYF,TGCAGCGTTGAAGAACCGGGTAAATTATACGAGCAGTACTTC